The source of this T cell receptor beta chain is a study of cytomegalovirus exposure and HLA in healthy donors. Study-wide context: The early release's HLA-typed donors yielded approximately 82 million unique TCRs. Points from the study as a whole: The only immune exposure information that was available was CMV serostatus. Three CMV-associated chains proved CMV antigen-specific in vitro.

V lost 0 bases, J lost 2 bases, and 8 bases lay in between. The CDR3 has 15 amino acids. Germline V CDR1 and CDR2: SGHTA, FQGNSA. Primers included in the PCR were 60 Vbeta and 13 Jbeta primers. Measured with immunoSEQ multiplex PCR; TCRdb has only the in-frame clones, and not every one. Among about 86,000 clones listed, 70% to 85% were seen once. In the case of this clone: Its target is unknown.

Though nominally healthy at sampling, donors likely had unrecorded immune exposures. The TCR originated in a man between 60 and 75 years old in good health and CMV-seronegative. The sequenced sample was PBMCs. The gene calls are TRBV7-2 and TRBJ1-3; TRBD1 is a possible D gene (5 bases). The CDR3 region is CASSLARGAGNTIYF. The CDR3 DNA is TGTGCCAGCAGCTTAGCGCGGGGGGCTGGAAACACCATATATTTT.